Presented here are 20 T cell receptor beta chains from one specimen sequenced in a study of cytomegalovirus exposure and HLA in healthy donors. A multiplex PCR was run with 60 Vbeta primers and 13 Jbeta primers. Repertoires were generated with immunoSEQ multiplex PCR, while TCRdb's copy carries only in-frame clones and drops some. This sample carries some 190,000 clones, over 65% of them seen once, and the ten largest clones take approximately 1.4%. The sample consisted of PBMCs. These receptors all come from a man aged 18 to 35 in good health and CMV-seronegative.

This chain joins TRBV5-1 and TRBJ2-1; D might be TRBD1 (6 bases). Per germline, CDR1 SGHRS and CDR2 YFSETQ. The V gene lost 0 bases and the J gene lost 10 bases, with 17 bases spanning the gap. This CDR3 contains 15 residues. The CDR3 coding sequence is TGCGCCAGCAGCTTGGTGGTCGAACAGGGACGGGAGCAGTTCTTC. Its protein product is CASSLVVEQGREQFF.

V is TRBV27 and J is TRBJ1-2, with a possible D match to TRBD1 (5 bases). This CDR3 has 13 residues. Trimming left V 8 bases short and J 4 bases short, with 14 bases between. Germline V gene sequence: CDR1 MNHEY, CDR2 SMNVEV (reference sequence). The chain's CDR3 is CASSSGGTYGYTF. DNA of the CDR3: TGTGCCAGCTCCTCCGGGGGAACCTATGGCTACACCTTC.

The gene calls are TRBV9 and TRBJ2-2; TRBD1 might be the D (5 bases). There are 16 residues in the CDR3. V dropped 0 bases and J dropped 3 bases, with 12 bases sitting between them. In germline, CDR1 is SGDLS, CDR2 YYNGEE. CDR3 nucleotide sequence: TGTGCCAGCAGCGTAGAAGGGGAACTCTACACCGGGGAGCTGTTTTTT. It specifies CASSVEGELYTGELFF.

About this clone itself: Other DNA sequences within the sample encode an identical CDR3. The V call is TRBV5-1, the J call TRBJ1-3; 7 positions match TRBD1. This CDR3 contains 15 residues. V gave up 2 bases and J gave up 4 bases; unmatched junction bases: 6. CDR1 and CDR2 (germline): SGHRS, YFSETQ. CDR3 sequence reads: CASSLTGQAGNTIYF. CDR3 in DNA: TGCGCCAGCAGCTTAACCGGACAGGCCGGAAACACCATATATTTT.

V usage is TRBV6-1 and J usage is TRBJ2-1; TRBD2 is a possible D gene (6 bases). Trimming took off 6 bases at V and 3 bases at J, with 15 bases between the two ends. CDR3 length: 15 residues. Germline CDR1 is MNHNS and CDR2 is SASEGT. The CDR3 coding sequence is TGTGCCAGCAGCGCTGGGGGTAGCGGCTACAATGAGCAGTTCTTC. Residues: CASSAGGSGYNEQFF.

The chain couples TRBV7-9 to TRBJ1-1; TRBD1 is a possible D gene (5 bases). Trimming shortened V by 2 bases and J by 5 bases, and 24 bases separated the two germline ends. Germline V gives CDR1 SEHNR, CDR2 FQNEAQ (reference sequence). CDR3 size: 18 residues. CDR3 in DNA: TGTGCCAGCAGCTTACAATCTGCGGGGCTCGGGGTTGAGACTGAAGCTTTCTTT. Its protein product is CASSLQSAGLGVETEAFF.

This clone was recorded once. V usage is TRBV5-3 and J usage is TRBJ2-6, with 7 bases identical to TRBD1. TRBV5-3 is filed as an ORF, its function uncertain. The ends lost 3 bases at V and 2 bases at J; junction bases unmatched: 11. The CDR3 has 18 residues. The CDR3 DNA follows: TGTGCCAGAAGCTACGACAGGGTTAAGGTCGCTGGGGCCAACGTCCTGACTTTC. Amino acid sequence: CARSYDRVKVAGANVLTF.

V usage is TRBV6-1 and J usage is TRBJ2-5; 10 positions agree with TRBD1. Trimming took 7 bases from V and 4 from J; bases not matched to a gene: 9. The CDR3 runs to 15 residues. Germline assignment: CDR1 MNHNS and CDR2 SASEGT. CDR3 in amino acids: CASNSGTGARETQYF. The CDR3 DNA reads TGTGCCAGCAATTCCGGGACAGGGGCTCGAGAGACCCAGTACTTC.

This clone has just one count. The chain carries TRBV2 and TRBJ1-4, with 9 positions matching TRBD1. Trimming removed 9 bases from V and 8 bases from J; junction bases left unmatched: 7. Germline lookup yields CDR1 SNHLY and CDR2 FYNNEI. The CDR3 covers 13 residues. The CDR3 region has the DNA TGTGCCAGTCTTCGGGACAGGGACGAAAAACTGTTTTTT. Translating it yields CASLRDRDEKLFF.

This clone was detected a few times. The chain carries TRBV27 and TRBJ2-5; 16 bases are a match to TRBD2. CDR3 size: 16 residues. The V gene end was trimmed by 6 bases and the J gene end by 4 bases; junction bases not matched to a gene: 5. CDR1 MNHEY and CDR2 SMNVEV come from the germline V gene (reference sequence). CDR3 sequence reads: CASRGLAGGPRETQYF. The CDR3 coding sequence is TGTGCCAGCAGGGGACTAGCGGGAGGGCCGCGAGAGACCCAGTACTTC.

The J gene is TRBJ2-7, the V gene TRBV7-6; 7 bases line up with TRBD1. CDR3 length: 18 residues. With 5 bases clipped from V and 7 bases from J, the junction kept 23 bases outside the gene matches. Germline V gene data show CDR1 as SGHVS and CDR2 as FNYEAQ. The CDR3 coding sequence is TGTGCCAGCAGCGCCGGAACTGACAGGGAAATAGGACACTGGGAGCAGTACTTC. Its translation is CASSAGTDREIGHWEQYF.

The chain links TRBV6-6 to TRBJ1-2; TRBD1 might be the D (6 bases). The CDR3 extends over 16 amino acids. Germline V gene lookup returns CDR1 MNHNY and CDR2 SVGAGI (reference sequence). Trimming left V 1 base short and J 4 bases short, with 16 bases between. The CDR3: CASSYFPSDRSYGYTF. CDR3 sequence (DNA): TGTGCCAGCAGTTACTTCCCCTCCGACAGGTCCTATGGCTACACCTTC.

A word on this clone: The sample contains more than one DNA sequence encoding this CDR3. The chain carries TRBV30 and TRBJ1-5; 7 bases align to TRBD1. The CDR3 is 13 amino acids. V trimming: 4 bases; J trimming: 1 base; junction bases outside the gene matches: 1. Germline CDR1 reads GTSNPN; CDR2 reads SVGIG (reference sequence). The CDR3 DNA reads TGTGCCTGGAACAGGGGAAGCAATCAGCCCCAGCATTTT. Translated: CAWNRGSNQPQHF. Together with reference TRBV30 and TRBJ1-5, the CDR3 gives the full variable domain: SQTIHQWPATLVQPVGSPLSLECTVEGTSNPNLYWYRQAAGRGLQLLFYSVGIGQISSEVPQNLSASRPQDRQFILSSKKLLLSDSGFYLCAWNRGSNQPQHFGDGTRLSIL.

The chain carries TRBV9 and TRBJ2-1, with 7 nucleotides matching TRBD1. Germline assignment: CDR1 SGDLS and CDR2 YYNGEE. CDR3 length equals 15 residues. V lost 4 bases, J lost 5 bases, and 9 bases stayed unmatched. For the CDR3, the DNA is TGTGCCAGCAGCCCACTAGGGGGCCAGAACAATGAGCAGTTCTTC. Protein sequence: CASSPLGGQNNEQFF.

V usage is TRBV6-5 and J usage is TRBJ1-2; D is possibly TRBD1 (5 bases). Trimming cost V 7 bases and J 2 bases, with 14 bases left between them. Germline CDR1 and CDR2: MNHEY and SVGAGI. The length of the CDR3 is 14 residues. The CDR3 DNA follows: TGTGCCAGCAAAGACAGTCCCGCAAACTATGGCTACACCTTC. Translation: CASKDSPANYGYTF.

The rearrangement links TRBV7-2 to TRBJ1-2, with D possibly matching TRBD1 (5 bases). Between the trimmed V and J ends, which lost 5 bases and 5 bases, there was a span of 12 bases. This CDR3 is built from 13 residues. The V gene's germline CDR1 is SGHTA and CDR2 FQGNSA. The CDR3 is CASSRGAGYGYTF. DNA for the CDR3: TGTGCCAGCAGCCGCGGCGCAGGGTATGGCTACACCTTC. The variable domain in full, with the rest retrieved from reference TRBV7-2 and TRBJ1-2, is GAGVSQSPSNKVTEKGKDVELRCDPISGHTALYWYRQSLGQGLEFLIYFQGNSAPDKSGLPSDRFSAERTGGSVSTLTIQRTQQEDSAVYLCASSRGAGYGYTFGSGTRLTVV.

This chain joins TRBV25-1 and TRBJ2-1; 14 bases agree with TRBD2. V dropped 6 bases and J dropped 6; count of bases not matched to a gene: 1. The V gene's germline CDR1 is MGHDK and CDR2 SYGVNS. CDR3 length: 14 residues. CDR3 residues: CASRTSGGGNEQFF. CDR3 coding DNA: TGTGCCAGCAGGACTAGCGGGGGGGGCAATGAGCAGTTCTTC.

The CDR3 region is CASSRQGCEQFF. The CDR3 nucleotides are TGTGCCAGCAGTCGACAGGGGTGTGAGCAGTTCTTC. The chain employs TRBV5-8 and TRBJ2-1; 8 bases fit TRBD1. The CDR3 has 12 residues. Trimming cost V 5 bases and J 9 bases; bases outside gene matches: 4. In germline, CDR1 is SGHTS, CDR2 YDEGEE.

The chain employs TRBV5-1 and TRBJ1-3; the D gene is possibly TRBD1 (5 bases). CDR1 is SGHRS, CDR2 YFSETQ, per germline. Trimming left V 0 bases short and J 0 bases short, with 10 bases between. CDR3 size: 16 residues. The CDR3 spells CASSLDGGYSGNTIYF. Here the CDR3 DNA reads TGCGCCAGCAGCTTGGATGGGGGGTACTCTGGAAACACCATATATTTT.

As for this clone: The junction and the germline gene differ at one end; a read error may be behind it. In DNA form, the CDR3 reads TGTAGCGCCGGGGACAGGGGGCGCCCCAATAACTATGGCTACCCCTTC. This codes for CSAGDRGRPNNYGYPF. The rearrangement links TRBV29-1 to TRBJ1-2; 12 positions agree with TRBD1. CDR3 length: 16 amino acids. Germline assignment: CDR1 SQVTM and CDR2 ANQGSEA. Variable domain in full (rest from reference TRBV29-1 and TRBJ1-2): SAVISQKPSRDICQRGTSLTIQCQVDSQVTMMFWYRQQPGQSLTLIATANQGSEATYESGFVIDKFPISRPNLTFSTLTVSNMSPEDSSIYLCSAGDRGRPNNYGYPFGSGTRLTVV.